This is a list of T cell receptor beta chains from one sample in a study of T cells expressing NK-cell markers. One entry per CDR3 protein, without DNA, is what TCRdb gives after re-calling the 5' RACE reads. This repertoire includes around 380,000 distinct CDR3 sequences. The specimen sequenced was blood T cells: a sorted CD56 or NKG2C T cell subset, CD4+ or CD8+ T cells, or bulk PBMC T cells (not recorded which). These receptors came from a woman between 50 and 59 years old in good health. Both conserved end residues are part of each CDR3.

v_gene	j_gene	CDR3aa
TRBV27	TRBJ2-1	CASSSTSGSWNEQFF
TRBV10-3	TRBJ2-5	CAISQGGETQYF
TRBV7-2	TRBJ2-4	CASSLVLKRLAGGLGNIQYF
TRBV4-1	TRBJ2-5	CASSHLHRTRETQYF
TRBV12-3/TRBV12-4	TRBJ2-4	CASKPLAGGTLAKNIQYF
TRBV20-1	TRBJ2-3	CSARGLASTDTQYF
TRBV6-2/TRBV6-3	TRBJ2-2	CASTLQPPWTSGRTNTGELFF
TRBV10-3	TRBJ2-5	CAISDETGMGETQYF
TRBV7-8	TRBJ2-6	CASSLERGRPLSVLTF
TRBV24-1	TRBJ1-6	CATSDPGTVGSPLHF
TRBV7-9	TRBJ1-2	CATGPYAEHNYGYTF
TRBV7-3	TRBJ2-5	CASSGQGGETQYF
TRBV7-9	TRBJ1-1	CASSKLNRHDTEAFF
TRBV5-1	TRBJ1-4	CASSSPPGQGTENLFF
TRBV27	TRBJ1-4	CASSPGTGYNEKLFF
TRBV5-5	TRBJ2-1	CASSRGDPVYNEQFF
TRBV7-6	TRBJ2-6	CASSFPRGGLGANVLTF
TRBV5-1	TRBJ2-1	CASSLTGQAYNEQFF
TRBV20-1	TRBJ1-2	CSARPDAGYGYTF
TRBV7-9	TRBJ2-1	CASSFSRGTSGSLFYNEQFF
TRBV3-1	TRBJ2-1	CASSQEGWGFEQFF
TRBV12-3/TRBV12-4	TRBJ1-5	CASRPTGPLQPQHF
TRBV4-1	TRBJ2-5	CASSQDTGTMYQETQYF
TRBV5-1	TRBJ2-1	CASSFSGAGNEQFF